Described below is a single T cell receptor beta chain sequence and its context. Germline V gives CDR1 MDHEN, CDR2 SYDVKM. Trimming at V came to 1 base and at J to 7 bases, leaving 13 bases not matched to a gene. The CDR3 is made up of 18 amino acids. This sample is drawn from a study of cytomegalovirus exposure and HLA in healthy donors. PCR employed 60 Vbeta and 13 Jbeta primers. Repertoires were generated with immunoSEQ multiplex PCR, while TCRdb's copy carries only in-frame clones and drops some. The table shows more than 150,000 clones, with more than 75% occurring only once. The sequence was collected from a woman aged 25 to 39 in good health and CMV-seropositive. Material: PBMCs. This chain joins TRBV28 and TRBJ2-1, with 10 bases aligning to TRBD2. The CDR3 DNA follows: TGTGCCAGCAGTTTATCTCCCCTCGCTAGCGGGGGAGGGAATGAGCAGTTCTTC. Encoded protein: CASSLSPLASGGGNEQFF.